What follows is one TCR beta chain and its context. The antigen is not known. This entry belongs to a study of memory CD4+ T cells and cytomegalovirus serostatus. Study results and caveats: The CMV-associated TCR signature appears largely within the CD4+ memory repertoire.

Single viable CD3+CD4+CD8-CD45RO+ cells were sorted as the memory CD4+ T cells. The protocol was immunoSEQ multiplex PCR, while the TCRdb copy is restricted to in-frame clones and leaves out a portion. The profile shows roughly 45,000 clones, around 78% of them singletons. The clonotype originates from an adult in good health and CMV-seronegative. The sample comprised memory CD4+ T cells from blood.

Here the CDR3 DNA reads TGTGCCAGCCGTGCAGCCACAGATACGCAGTATTTT. Protein product: CASRAATDTQYF. V is TRBV28 and J is TRBJ2-3; D not resolved. Trimming cost V 8 bases and J 2 bases, with 8 bases left between them. The CDR3 has 12 amino acids. CDR1 is MDHEN and CDR2 is SYDVKM in the germline V gene.